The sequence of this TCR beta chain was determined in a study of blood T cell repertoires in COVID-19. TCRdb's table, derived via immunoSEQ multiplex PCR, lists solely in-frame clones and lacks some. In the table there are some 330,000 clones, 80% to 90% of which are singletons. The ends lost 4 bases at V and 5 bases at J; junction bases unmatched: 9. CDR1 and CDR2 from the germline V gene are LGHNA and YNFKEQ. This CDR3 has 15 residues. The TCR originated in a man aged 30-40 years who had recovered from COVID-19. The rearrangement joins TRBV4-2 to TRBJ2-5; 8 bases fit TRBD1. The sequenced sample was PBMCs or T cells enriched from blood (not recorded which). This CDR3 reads CASSPAPTGVETQYF. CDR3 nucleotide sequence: TGTGCCAGCAGCCCCGCCCCGACAGGGGTGGAGACCCAGTACTTC.